Presented here are 15 T cell receptor beta chains from one specimen sequenced in a study of beta chain features in type 1 diabetes. Of the isolated RNA, all was reverse transcribed, and so the sequenced material was expressed TCRB transcripts. TCRdb keeps only in-frame clones here, not all; method: immunoSEQ multiplex PCR. The sample has 150,000 to 200,000 clones, over 7.5% seen once; the top ten hold about 2.5%. Sequenced input: central memory CD4+ T cells from blood. These TCRs come from a young woman in good health.

J is TRBJ1-1 and V is TRBV19, with D perhaps matching TRBD1 (6 bases). In germline, CDR1 is LNHDA, CDR2 SQIVND (reference sequence). The CDR3 is 15 residues long. Deletions cut 1 base from V and 1 base from J, with 10 bases between. In nucleotides, the CDR3 is TGTGCCAGTAGTATAGCGACAGGATGGAACACTGAAGCTTTCTTT. As protein: CASSIATGWNTEAFF.

The V call is TRBV14, the J call TRBJ2-5; 8 nucleotides agree with TRBD1. V shed 2 bases, J shed 5 bases, and the junction held 16 bases outside the gene matches. The CDR3 is 18 residues long. CDR1 is SGHDN and CDR2 is FVKESK in the germline V gene. The CDR3 DNA sequence: TGTGCCAGCAGCCAAATTACAGGGGGGCTAGCGAATCGGGAGACCCAGTACTTC. Encoded protein: CASSQITGGLANRETQYF.

This chain connects TRBV2 to TRBJ2-5, with 7 nucleotides matching TRBD2. This CDR3 region has 12 residues. Per the germline V gene, CDR1 is SNHLY and CDR2 is FYNNEI. Germline trimming cut 6 bases from V and 5 bases from J; bases unmatched to any gene: 3. DNA for the CDR3: TGTGCCAGCAGGTTGGGGGGGGAGACCCAGTACTTC. Its translation is CASRLGGETQYF.

A few counts support this clone. V usage is TRBV4-1 and J usage is TRBJ1-6, with 9 positions matching TRBD1. J lost 9 bases, V lost 1 base, and 7 bases had no gene match. The CDR3 is 16 amino acids. Germline-derived CDR1 and CDR2 are MGHRA and YSYEKL. The CDR3 region has the DNA TGCGCCAGCAGCCAAGTTTCCGGGACAGGGAGTTCACCCCTCCACTTT. Translating it yields CASSQVSGTGSSPLHF.

This clone appeared a few times. The V call is TRBV7-2, the J call TRBJ1-4; D is unresolved. V was shortened by 3 bases and J by 4 bases, with 18 bases between the two germline ends. CDR3 length equals 17 residues. CDR1 SGHTA and CDR2 FQGNSA come from the germline V gene. The CDR3 region has the DNA TGTGCCAGCAGCTTCTCGTCGCACCGGGGAAATAATGAAAAACTGTTTTTT. This gives the protein CASSFSSHRGNNEKLFF.

Only a few counts were recorded for this clone. The rearrangement uses TRBV5-4 and TRBJ2-5; 9 bases line up with TRBD1. V lost 0 bases to trimming and J lost 5 bases; unmatched junction nucleotides: 5. This CDR3 is 15 amino acids long. CDR1 is SGHNT and CDR2 is YYREEE in the germline V gene (reference sequence). The CDR3 region has the DNA TGTGCCAGCAGCTTGGGGGGACAGGGAGGGGAGACCCAGTACTTC. It yields the protein CASSLGGQGGETQYF.

The sample holds a few counts of this clone. The gene calls are TRBV27 and TRBJ2-5, with D perhaps matching TRBD1 (6 bases). Germline assignment: CDR1 MNHEY and CDR2 SMNVEV (reference sequence). V lost 2 bases, J lost 4 bases, and 11 bases lay in between. This CDR3 region has 14 residues. The CDR3 coding sequence is TGTGCCAGCAGTTTACACAGGGATGGAGAGACCCAGTACTTC. Encoded protein: CASSLHRDGETQYF.

The V gene is TRBV5-1, the J gene TRBJ2-5, with 11 bases that match TRBD2. Germline assignment: CDR1 SGHRS and CDR2 YFSETQ. The trim removed 1 base at V and 7 bases at J, leaving 12 bases unmatched. This CDR3 is built from 17 residues. The CDR3 DNA follows: TGCGCCAGCAGCTTGTTACCCGGACTAGCGGGTGATAGGACCCAGTACTTC. It yields the protein CASSLLPGLAGDRTQYF.

This clone occurred a few times. The chain links TRBV19 to TRBJ2-2; TRBD2 matches 15 bases. The trim removed 5 bases at V and 0 bases at J, leaving 4 bases unmatched. Looked up from germline, CDR1 is LNHDA and CDR2 is SQIVND (reference sequence). There are 18 residues in the CDR3. CDR3 DNA: TGTGCCAGTAGTCCCGGACTAGCGGGAGGGACGAACACCGGGGAGCTGTTTTTT. Encoded protein: CASSPGLAGGTNTGELFF.

V is TRBV6-5 and J is TRBJ1-2, with 7 bases that match TRBD1. Germline-derived CDR1 and CDR2 are MNHEY and SVGAGI. Trimming took 6 bases from V and 0 from J; bases not matched to a gene: 7. This CDR3 has 15 residues. CDR3: CASRLMGQSNYGYTF. The DNA for the CDR3 is TGTGCCAGCAGACTCATGGGACAGTCTAACTATGGCTACACCTTC.

This clone turned up a few times. The V gene is TRBV30, the J gene TRBJ1-6; 8 bases align to TRBD1. Germline V gene sequence: CDR1 GTSNPN, CDR2 SVGIG (reference sequence). The CDR3 runs 13 residues. In nucleotides, the CDR3 is TGTGCTACAACGGGACAGGTTAATTCACCCCTCCACTTT. The encoded protein is CATTGQVNSPLHF. Using reference TRBV30 and TRBJ1-6 for the parts outside the CDR3, the full variable domain is SQTIHQWPATLVQPVGSPLSLECTVEGTSNPNLYWYRQAAGRGLQLLFYSVGIGQISSEVPQNLSASRPQDRQFILSSKKLLLSDSGFYLCATTGQVNSPLHFGNGTRLTVT.

J is TRBJ1-3 and V is TRBV7-8, with D tentatively TRBD1 (5 bases). The CDR3 sequence is 16 residues long. Deletions cut 4 bases from V and 4 bases from J, with 17 bases between. Germline-derived CDR1 and CDR2 are SGHVS and FQNEAQ. The CDR3 DNA reads TGTGCCAGCAGCTCGATCCCCGGGGGGGAAGGAAACACCATATATTTT. It is translated as CASSSIPGGEGNTIYF.

The table lists this clone with a few counts. V gene TRBV27 combines with J gene TRBJ1-2, with D unclear. Germline CDR1 and CDR2: MNHEY and SMNVEV (reference sequence). V lost 2 bases to trimming and J lost 5 bases, with 12 bases between them. The CDR3 spans 14 residues. DNA for the CDR3: TGTGCCAGCAGTTTAGGAGGAAAAGGTTATGGCTACACCTTC. Protein sequence: CASSLGGKGYGYTF.

The V and J genes are TRBV4-3 and TRBJ2-3; D gene unclear. Germline assignment: CDR1 LGHNA and CDR2 YSLEER. This CDR3 comprises 13 residues. V gave up 2 bases and J gave up 5 bases, with 8 bases separating them. The CDR3 here is CASSQQAKDTQYF. The CDR3, as DNA: TGCGCCAGCAGCCAACAAGCAAAAGATACGCAGTATTTT.

The V gene is TRBV5-1, the J gene TRBJ1-3; D unresolved. The germline CDR1 and CDR2 sequences are SGHRS and YFSETQ. The CDR3 has 15 residues. V was clipped by 4 bases and J by 0 bases, with 11 bases between them. The CDR3 loop is CASSPDGNSGNTIYF. CDR3 bases: TGCGCCAGCAGCCCGGACGGGAACTCTGGAAACACCATATATTTT.